This T cell receptor beta chain was observed in a study of T cells after yellow fever vaccination. TCRdb ran MiXCR on the 5' RACE reads and lists one entry per CDR3 protein. The sample carries some 600,000 distinct CDR3 sequences, about a sixth recorded once. General study points: Boosting was followed by the reappearance of most primary-vaccination clones (approximately 95% CD4, about 90% CD8). It was a small share of clonotypes that appeared in both CD4 and CD8 compartments.

With regard to this clonotype: Its antigen is not identified.

From germline, CDR1 is MNHEY and CDR2 SVGEGT. The CDR3 loop spans 13 amino acids. Trimming removed 2 bases from V and 8 bases from J, with 12 bases in between. The chain couples TRBV6-2 or TRBV6-3 to TRBJ1-2, with D perhaps TRBD1 (5 bases). The source is a man younger than 35 who received the YFV17D yellow fever vaccine. Sequenced material: PBMCs, taken less than 6 days after the first yellow fever vaccination. As DNA, the CDR3 is TGTGCCAGCAGTTACGGGGGAATGGACGGCTACACCTTC. Amino acid sequence: CASSYGGMDGYTF.